This TCR beta chain was found in a study of Ad26.COV2.S vaccination and SARS-CoV-2 variants listed by TCRdb under 2021. Notes on the research overall: Vaccine-arm donors came from COV1001, a multicentre, randomized, double-blind, placebo-controlled phase I-IIa trial of Ad26.COV2.S in healthy adults. Throughout the experiments and outcome assessment, investigators stayed blinded to trial group allocation. Ad26.COV2.S was given intramuscularly at 5x10^10 or 1x10^11 viral particles, as a single shot or as two shots 56 days apart. A total of roughly 32 samples were included in the TCR-sequenced set, comprising about 20 Ad26.COV2.S vaccine recipients, 5 placebo recipients and 8 SARS-CoV-2 convalescent individuals. Trial participants were randomized into five groups of five: low-dose or high-dose Ad26.COV2.S given once or twice, or placebo on both occasions. The specificity and breadth of SARS-CoV-2-reactive T cell receptors after Ad26.COV2.S vaccination were assessed by TCRbeta repertoire sequencing.

Overall results and qualifications from the work: Vaccine and placebo recipients had comparable non-spike TCR breadth, which fits with the vaccine containing only spike. After vaccination, substantial breadth of spike-specific CD8+ and CD4+ T cell responses was reported. Comparing responses between vaccine doses or regimens was not something the study was powered to do. Ad26.COV2.S recipients had higher spike-specific TCR breadth than placebo recipients (P = 0.0014). The authors noted that the TCR breadth and depth analyses may have underestimated total T cell responses.

The V end loses 0 bases and the J end loses 3 bases, and a stretch of 12 bases separates them. CDR1 and CDR2, per the germline V gene, are KGHSH and LQKENI. The CDR3 holds 16 amino acids from the cysteine to the phenylalanine. Of all the DNA, just the CDR3 is kept, 48 bases in frame from base 1. TCRbeta CDR3 regions were sequenced with the immunoSEQ Assay. After extraction, genomic DNA underwent amplification by bias-controlled multiplex PCR, followed by high-throughput sequencing. Per the authors' processing: To quantify the absolute abundance of every unique TCRbeta CDR3 region, sequences were collapsed and filtered. T cell fraction was estimated by normalization of TCRbeta template counts to usable DNA, with usable DNA being measured through amplification of reference genes present in all nucleated cells. Repertoire TCRs were annotated as SARS-CoV-2-specific by exact matching of V gene, CDR3 amino acid sequence and J gene to a known reactive TCR set. The reference SARS-CoV-2 TCR set came from MIRA and was filtered for enrichment in COVID-19-positive ImmuneCODE repertoires, removing public or cross-reactive TCRs. Using the MIRA antigens, annotated TCRs were further analysed by specific ORF or by position within an ORF. Breadth was defined as the number of annotated unique rearrangements divided by the total number of unique productive rearrangements, and depth was defined as the summed frequency of the annotated unique rearrangements. TCR breadth was compared between groups using two-sided Wilcoxon rank-sum tests. TCRdb retrieved this table from immuneACCESS and kept in-frame rearrangements only. Not all clones are present; in checked studies, unresolved V genes account for under half, and no reason is known for the remainder. V and J calls and clone size are those listed in that table; D and trimming were worked out from the DNA. The sample table contains hundreds of thousands of clones; only one count was recorded for approximately 86% of them. The biggest ten clones account for roughly 10% of the sample.

This clone appeared a single time. This clone's antigen is unknown. No base-level quality is on record; no much larger clone is a single base apart. Reading the label with the study, this specimen's treatment or condition is: 15 to 20 received Ad26.COV2.S at low or high dose, single or two shots; 5 received placebo; per-sample allocation not given. Repertoires of vaccine and placebo recipients were sequenced from samples collected on day 63 after the first injection. Between 29 July and 7 August 2020, Cohort 1b enrolled some 25 adults aged 18-55 years at one site in Boston, USA. Ad26.COV2.S was a replication-incompetent adenovirus type 26 vector expressing a prefusion-stabilized SARS-CoV-2 spike protein from the original Wuhan strain.

The rearranged chain carries TRBV18 and TRBJ2-1; no D gene can be assigned with confidence. The receptor was isolated from a person between 18 and 65 years old who received the Ad26.COV2.S COVID-19 vaccine or a placebo. The sequences come from peripheral blood, collected in a trial of Ad26.COV2.S vaccine versus placebo. The CDR3 here reads CASSPPSTSVYNEQFF. The sequenced DNA is TGTGCCAGCTCACCACCGTCGACCTCGGTCTACAATGAGCAGTTCTTC.